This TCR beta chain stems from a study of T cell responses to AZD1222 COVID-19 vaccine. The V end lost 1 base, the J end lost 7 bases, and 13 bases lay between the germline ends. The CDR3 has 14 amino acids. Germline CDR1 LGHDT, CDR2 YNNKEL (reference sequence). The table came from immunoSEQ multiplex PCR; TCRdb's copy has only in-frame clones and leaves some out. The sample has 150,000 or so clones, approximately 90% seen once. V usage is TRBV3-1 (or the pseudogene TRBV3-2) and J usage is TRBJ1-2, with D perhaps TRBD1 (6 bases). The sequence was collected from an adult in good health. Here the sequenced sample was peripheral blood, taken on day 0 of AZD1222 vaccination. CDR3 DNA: TGTGCCAGCAGCCAAGGTGTGACAGGAGTTGGCTACACCTTC. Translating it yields CASSQGVTGVGYTF.